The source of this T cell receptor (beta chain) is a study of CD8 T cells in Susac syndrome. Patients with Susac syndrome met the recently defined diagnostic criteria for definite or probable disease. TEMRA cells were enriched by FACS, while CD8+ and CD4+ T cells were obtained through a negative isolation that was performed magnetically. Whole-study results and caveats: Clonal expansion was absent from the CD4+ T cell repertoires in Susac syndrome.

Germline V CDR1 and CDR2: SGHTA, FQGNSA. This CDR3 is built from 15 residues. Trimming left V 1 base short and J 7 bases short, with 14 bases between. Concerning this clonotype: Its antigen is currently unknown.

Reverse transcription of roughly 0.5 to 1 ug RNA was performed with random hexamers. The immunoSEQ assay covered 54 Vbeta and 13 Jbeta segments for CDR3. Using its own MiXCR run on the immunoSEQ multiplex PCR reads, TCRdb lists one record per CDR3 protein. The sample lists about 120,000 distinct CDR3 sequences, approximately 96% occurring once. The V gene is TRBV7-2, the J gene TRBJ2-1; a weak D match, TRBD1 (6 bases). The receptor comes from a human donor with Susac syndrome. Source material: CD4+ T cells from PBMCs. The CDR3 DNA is TGTGCCAGCAGCTTAGTGGGATCCAGGGGAAATGAGCAGTTCTTC. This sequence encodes CASSLVGSRGNEQFF.